The 8 T cell receptor beta chains below were found in one sample sequenced in a study of regulatory T cells in long-lasting Graves disease. Through Arm-PCR of CDR3 regions and iRepertoire HTBI primers, TCR beta libraries were built. MiXCR, run by TCRdb on the multiplex PCR reads, gives a single entry per CDR3 protein. The sample records roughly 450,000 distinct CDR3 sequences, around 20% being singletons. Time point denoted: persistent/refractory GD, antithyroid drugs over 5 years with positive TRAb. Researchers made the TCR library from RNA that was extracted from PBMCs. This material consisted of peripheral blood mononuclear cells (PBMCs), taken when the disease was refractory, from a patient treated with antithyroid drugs. These TCRs come from a female donor with Graves disease.

This chain joins TRBV29-1 and TRBJ2-2; 14 bases fit TRBD2. CDR1 and CDR2 from the germline V gene are SQVTM and ANQGSEA. The CDR3 is made up of 16 amino acids. V gave up 3 bases and J gave up 4 bases; unmatched junction bases: 4. The CDR3 here is CSVDGTSGSITGELFF. Here the CDR3 DNA reads TGCAGCGTTGACGGGACTAGCGGGAGTATCACCGGGGAGCTGTTTTTT.

This clonotype appeared a few times. The chain couples TRBV5-1 to TRBJ2-5; no definite D call. V lost 1 base and J 2 bases, leaving 9 bases between the germline ends. CDR1 and CDR2 (germline): SGHRS, YFSETQ. The CDR3 contains 14 residues. The CDR3 nucleotides read TGCGCCAGCAGCTTGCTAGGAGATCAAGAGACCCAGTACTTC. Amino acids: CASSLLGDQETQYF.

At least ten counts were recorded for this clonotype. The chain couples TRBV29-1 to TRBJ1-1; 10 nucleotides align to TRBD1. Trimming at V came to 1 base and at J to 2 bases, leaving 13 bases not matched to a gene. The CDR3 is made up of 18 amino acids. The germline V gene encodes CDR1 SQVTM and CDR2 ANQGSEA. The CDR3: CSVEGGTGADSLNTEAFF. The CDR3 DNA reads TGCAGCGTTGAAGGAGGGACAGGGGCGGACTCCCTTAACACTGAAGCTTTCTTT.

Points on this clonotype: A junction end diverges from the germline sequence, so it may reflect a read error. The rearrangement joins TRBV19 to TRBJ1-1, with TRBD1 matching 7 bases. The CDR3 runs 14 residues. Per germline, CDR1 LNHDA and CDR2 SQIVND (reference sequence). CDR3 DNA: TGTGCCACTAGTCTGCAGGGGGTGAACACTGAAGCTTTCTTT. This sequence encodes CATSLQGVNTEAFF.

This clonotype was recorded many times. V and J are TRBV2 and TRBJ1-2; no definite D call. The V gene lost 0 bases and the J gene lost 1 base, with 12 bases spanning the gap. The CDR3 loop spans 16 amino acids. Germline lookup yields CDR1 SNHLY and CDR2 FYNNEI. CDR3 sequence reads: CASSEAEARINYGYTF. CDR3 nucleotides: TGTGCCAGCAGTGAAGCAGAGGCACGGATTAACTATGGCTACACCTTC.

V and J are TRBV10-3 and TRBJ2-4, with 10 bases lining up with TRBD2. The germline V gene encodes CDR1 ENHRY and CDR2 SYGVKD. With 0 bases clipped from V and 8 bases from J, the junction kept 4 bases outside the gene matches. This CDR3 comprises 15 residues. The CDR3 nucleotides are TGTGCCATCAGTGAGTCGGCTAGCGGGGGAGACATTCAGTACTTC. This gives the protein CAISESASGGDIQYF.

On this clonotype itself: Being one base from a much bigger clone, this may be a read error. The chain employs TRBV11-2 and TRBJ2-6; D is unclear. Per the germline V gene, CDR1 is SGHAT and CDR2 is FQNNGV. CDR3 length: 15 amino acids. Written as DNA, the CDR3 is TGTGCCAGCAGTGTAGACTTCGGCACAGCGCCCATTACGTGCTTC. It is translated as CASSVDFGTAPITCF.

This clonotype was picked up a small number of times. The junction does not match germline at one end; this may be a read error. The chain joins TRBV18 to TRBJ2-7, with D hard to call. Germline CDR1 is KGHSH and CDR2 is LQKENI. The CDR3 runs to 13 residues. The CDR3 sequence: CASSPPSTYGQYF. The CDR3 DNA reads as TGTGCCAGCTCACCACCATCGACCTACGGGCAGTACTTC.